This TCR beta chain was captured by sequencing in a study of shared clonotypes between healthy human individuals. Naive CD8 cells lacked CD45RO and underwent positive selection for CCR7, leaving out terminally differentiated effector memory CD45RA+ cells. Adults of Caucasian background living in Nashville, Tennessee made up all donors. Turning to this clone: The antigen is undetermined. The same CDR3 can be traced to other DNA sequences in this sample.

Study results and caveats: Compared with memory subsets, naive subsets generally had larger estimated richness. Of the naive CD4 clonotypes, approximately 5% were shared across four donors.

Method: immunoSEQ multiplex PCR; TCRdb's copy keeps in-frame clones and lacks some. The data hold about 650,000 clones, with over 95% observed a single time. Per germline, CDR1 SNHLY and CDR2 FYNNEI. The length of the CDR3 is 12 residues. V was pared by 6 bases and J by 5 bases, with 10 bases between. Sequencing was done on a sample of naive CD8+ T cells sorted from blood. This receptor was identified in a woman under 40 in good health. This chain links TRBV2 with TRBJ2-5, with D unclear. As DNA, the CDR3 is TGTGCCAGCAGGGCGTCAAGGGAGACCCAGTACTTC. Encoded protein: CASRASRETQYF.